Listed here are 10 T cell receptor beta chains from one sample, sequenced in a study of CD8 T cells in ankylosing spondylitis. Via MiXCR, TCRdb re-called the 5' RACE reads, giving one row per CDR3 protein. This sample carries about 210,000 distinct CDR3 sequences, around 7.9% of them seen once, and the ten largest clones take 12% to 15%. These receptors are not linked to any known antigen. Study conclusions and caveats: Among TCR beta sequences, a motif of eight highly homologous variants appeared characteristic of ankylosing spondylitis blood.

The material sequenced was blood, either unsorted or a sorted T cell fraction (not recorded which). Receptor source: a male donor with ankylosing spondylitis.

This clonotype was found many times. This chain uses TRBV5-1 with TRBJ2-1, with 8 bases identical to TRBD2. The V segment lost 0 bases and the J segment 3 bases; nucleotides outside the gene matches: 5. This CDR3 is 16 amino acids long. Germline V lookup: CDR1 SGHRS, CDR2 YFSETQ. CDR3 in DNA: TGCGCCAGCAGCTTGGCCATAGCGGGGTTCTACAATGAGCAGTTCTTC. Translated: CASSLAIAGFYNEQFF.

Many counts were recorded for this clonotype. The genes are TRBV7-6 and TRBJ2-6; 7 bases are a match to TRBD1. The trim removed 1 base at V and 5 bases at J, leaving 14 bases unmatched. Germline CDR1 SGHVS, CDR2 FNYEAQ. The CDR3 is made up of 19 amino acids. The CDR3: CASSLVVAPTGERANVLTF. CDR3 coding DNA: TGTGCCAGCAGCTTAGTTGTCGCTCCCACAGGGGAAAGGGCCAACGTCCTGACTTTC.

In this sample, this clonotype turned up many times. The rearrangement uses TRBV3-1 and TRBJ2-5; 14 positions match TRBD2. CDR3 size: 18 residues. After removal of 3 bases from V and 2 bases from J, the junction contained 8 bases not matched to a gene. Germline assignment: CDR1 LGHDT and CDR2 YNNKEL (reference sequence). CDR3 sequence: CASSHGTSGRGLQETQYF. CDR3 bases: TGTGCCAGCAGCCATGGGACTAGCGGGAGAGGCCTACAAGAGACCCAGTACTTC.

This clonotype was seen a few times. V and J are TRBV28 and TRBJ2-2; TRBD1 matches at 7 bases. Trimming took 5 bases from V and 0 from J; bases not matched to a gene: 15. The germline V gene has CDR1 MDHEN and CDR2 SYDVKM. The CDR3 has 19 amino acids. CDR3 protein: CASSPLTLRGQPNTGELFF. The CDR3 nucleotides read TGTGCCAGCAGTCCCCTAACTCTCCGGGGACAGCCGAACACCGGGGAGCTGTTTTTT.

The chain joins TRBV20-1 to TRBJ2-7; D might be TRBD2 (5 bases). The CDR3 is 11 amino acids. V was pared by 6 bases and J by 6 bases, with 12 bases between. The germline CDR1 and CDR2 sequences are DFQATT and SNEGSKA (reference sequence). In nucleotides, the CDR3 is TGCAGTGCCCCGATCGGGGTCGAGCAGTACTTC. Protein sequence: CSAPIGVEQYF.

This clonotype has at least ten counts. This sequence joins TRBV7-9 and TRBJ2-3; weak D call: TRBD1 (6 bases). Trimming pared 1 base from V and 3 bases from J, leaving 11 bases between. Germline V gene lookup returns CDR1 SEHNR and CDR2 FQNEAQ (reference sequence). The CDR3 has 15 residues. CDR3 region: CASSLDRDETDTQYF. The CDR3 DNA reads TGTGCCAGCAGCTTAGACAGGGATGAGACAGATACGCAGTATTTT.

This clonotype was observed at least ten times. The chain joins TRBV27 to TRBJ2-3; maybe TRBD1 (5 bases). Trimming shortened V by 0 bases and J by 2 bases, and 12 bases separated the two germline ends. The CDR3 contains 16 residues. In germline, CDR1 is MNHEY, CDR2 SMNVEV (reference sequence). Here the CDR3 reads CASSLSRQGPTDTQYF. DNA for the CDR3: TGTGCCAGCAGTTTATCTAGGCAGGGCCCCACAGATACGCAGTATTTT.

This clonotype showed up many times. The junction and the germline gene differ at one end; a read error may be behind it. The rearrangement joins TRBV5-1 to TRBJ1-1, with D possibly being TRBD1 (6 bases). The germline CDR1 and CDR2 sequences are SGHRS and YFSETQ. The CDR3 sequence is 15 residues long. The CDR3 sequence is CASSAAQGLKTEAFF. CDR3 DNA: TGCGCCAGCAGCGCAGCACAGGGATTGAAGACTGAAGCTTTCTTT.

This clonotype was picked up a small number of times. The chain recombines TRBV19 with TRBJ1-2; unclear D gene. CDR3 length: 12 residues. Germline CDR1 reads LNHDA; CDR2 reads SQIVND (reference sequence). V was trimmed by 8 bases and J by 7 bases, leaving 14 bases between them. The CDR3 sequence: CASHQTASGYTF. CDR3 DNA sequence: TGTGCCAGTCATCAGACGGCTAGTGGCTACACCTTC.

This clonotype was found many times. This sequence joins TRBV24-1 and TRBJ2-3; 9 bases fit TRBD2. The CDR3 has 17 residues. Per germline, CDR1 KGHDR and CDR2 SFDVKD. J gave up 2 bases and V 1 base, and 6 bases lay outside the gene matches. This CDR3 reads CATSDFIAGEDTDTQYF. The CDR3 region has the DNA TGTGCCACCAGTGATTTCATAGCGGGAGAGGACACAGATACGCAGTATTTT.